This T cell receptor (beta chain) originates from a study of cytomegalovirus exposure and HLA in healthy donors. A multiplex PCR was run with 60 Vbeta primers and 13 Jbeta primers. The method was immunoSEQ multiplex PCR; TCRdb's version includes in-frame clones alone and lacks a portion of them. Of approximately 220,000 clones in the sample, about 80% were seen once. On this clone: Its antigen is not identified.

Whole-study findings and limits: TCR beta chains numbering some 150 were designated cytomegalovirus-associated.

The germline CDR1 and CDR2 sequences are SGHVS and FQNEAQ. With 4 bases clipped from V and 8 bases from J, the junction kept 7 bases outside the gene matches. The CDR3 has 16 residues. Sequencing was carried out using PBMCs. The sequence was collected from a man in his forties in good health and CMV-seropositive. The gene calls are TRBV7-8 and TRBJ2-1; TRBD2 agrees at 14 bases. The chain's CDR3 is CASSSRLAGGQDEQFF. Here the CDR3 DNA reads TGTGCCAGCAGCTCTAGACTAGCGGGAGGGCAAGATGAGCAGTTCTTC.